The subject of this entry is one T cell receptor (beta chain). CDR3 length: 17 residues. Trimming took off 1 base at V and 2 bases at J, with 17 bases between the two ends. Germline CDR1 and CDR2: LNHDA and SQIVND (reference sequence). The source of the sample is a study of CD8+CD57+ T cells in acquired aplastic anemia. The overall study: Sorted CD4+ and CD8+ cell DNA averaged roughly 3.2 ug.

Sequencing was done on patients that had shown CD8+CD57+ cell expansion by flow cytometry. The study profiled TCR beta VDJ and CDR3 using genomic DNA as template. TCRdb passed the reads through MiXCR, listing each CDR3 protein once. The sample consists of about 250,000 distinct CDR3 sequences, 40% to 50% of them appearing once. The rearrangement uses TRBV19 and TRBJ1-2; D unclear. This clonotype was obtained from a human donor with aplastic anemia. Sequencing input: sorted CD4+, CD8+, or CD8+CD57+ T cells (not recorded which) from PBMCs. The CDR3 nucleotides read TGTGCCAGTAGTATAGGAGGGAACAGCTCAGGCAACTATGGCTACACCTTC. This codes for CASSIGGNSSGNYGYTF.